Reported below is one TCR beta chain. CDR3 size: 15 residues. V was pared by 6 bases and J by 7 bases, with 11 bases of the junction left unmatched. TCRdb recomputed calls from the RT-PCR reads with MiXCR, one row per CDR3 protein. There are about 680,000 distinct CDR3 sequences in the sample; over 12% occur only once, and 3.6% lies in the top ten. The clonotype comes from a female donor in good health, serving as a healthy control. This chain uses TRBV12-3 or TRBV12-4 with TRBJ1-1; TRBD1 aligns across 10 bases. Sequenced material: memory CD4+ T cells from blood. The CDR3 protein is CASRLRQGAENEAFF. CDR3 coding DNA: TGTGCCAGCAGGTTAAGACAGGGGGCCGAGAATGAAGCTTTCTTT.